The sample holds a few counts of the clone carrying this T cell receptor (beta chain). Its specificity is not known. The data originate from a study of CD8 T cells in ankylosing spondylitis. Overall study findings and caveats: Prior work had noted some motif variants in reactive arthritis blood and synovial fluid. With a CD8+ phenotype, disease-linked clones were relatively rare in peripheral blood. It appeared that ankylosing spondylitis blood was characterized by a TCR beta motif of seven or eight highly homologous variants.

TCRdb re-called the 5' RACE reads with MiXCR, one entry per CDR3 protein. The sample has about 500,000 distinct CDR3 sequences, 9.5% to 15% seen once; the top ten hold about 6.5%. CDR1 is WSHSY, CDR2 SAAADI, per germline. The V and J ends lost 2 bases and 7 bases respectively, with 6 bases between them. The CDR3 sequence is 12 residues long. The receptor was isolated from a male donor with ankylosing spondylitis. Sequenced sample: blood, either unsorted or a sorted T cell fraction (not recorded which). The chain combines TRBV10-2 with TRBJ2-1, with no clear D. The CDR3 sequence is CASSEGWNEQFF. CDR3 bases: TGCGCCAGCAGTGAGGGCTGGAATGAGCAGTTCTTC.